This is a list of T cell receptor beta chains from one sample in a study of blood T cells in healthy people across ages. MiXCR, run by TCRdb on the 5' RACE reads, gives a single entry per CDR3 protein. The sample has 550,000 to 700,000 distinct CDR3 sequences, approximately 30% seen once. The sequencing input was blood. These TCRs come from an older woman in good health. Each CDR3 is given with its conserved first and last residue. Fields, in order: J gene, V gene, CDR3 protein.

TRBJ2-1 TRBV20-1 CSARASYNEQFF
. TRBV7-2 CASSSSTGGVYEQYF
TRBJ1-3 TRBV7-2 CASSLEVRTSSGNTIYF
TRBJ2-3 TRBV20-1 CSAVTSTDTQYF
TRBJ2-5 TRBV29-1 CSVALGLAGIEQYF
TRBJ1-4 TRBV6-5 CASQRGGAVGEKLLF
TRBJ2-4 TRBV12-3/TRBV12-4 CASRPSGGRPIQYF
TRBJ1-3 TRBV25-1 CASSSGGTGNTIYF
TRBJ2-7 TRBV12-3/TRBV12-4 CASRAQGYEQYF
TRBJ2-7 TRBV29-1 CSVEGGGGTETRYYEQYF
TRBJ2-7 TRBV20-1 CSARSTQYEQYF
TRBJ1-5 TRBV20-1 CSALQQENQPQHF
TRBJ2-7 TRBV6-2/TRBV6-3 CASMGLATSGNYEQYF
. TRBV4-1 CASSQDRSGSYNEQFF
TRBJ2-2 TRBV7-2 CASTSGGAITGELFF
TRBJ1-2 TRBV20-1 CSARDRGWDGYTF
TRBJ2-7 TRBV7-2 CASSLGISSYEQYF
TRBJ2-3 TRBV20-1 CSAREGTSTDTQYF
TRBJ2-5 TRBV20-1 CSANKGLARETQYF
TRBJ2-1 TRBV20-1 CSAQPIDRGYNEQFF
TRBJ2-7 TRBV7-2 CASSRTSGGSYEQYF
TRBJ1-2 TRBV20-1 CSAWTENYGYTF
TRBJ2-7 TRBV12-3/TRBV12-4 CASSKPQAQGAGSYEQYF
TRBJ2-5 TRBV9 CASSPRSGGPKETQYF
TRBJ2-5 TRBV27 CASIVGTQYF
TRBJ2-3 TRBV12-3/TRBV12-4 CASSPKDTQYF
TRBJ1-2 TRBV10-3 CAISNGAHTHGYTF
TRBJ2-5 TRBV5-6 CASSLGRVAGLASMHQETQYF
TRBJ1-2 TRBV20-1 CSASSQGAVGYTF
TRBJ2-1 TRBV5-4 CASSWGGGGAVNEQFF
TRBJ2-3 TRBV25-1 CASRRGASTDTQYF
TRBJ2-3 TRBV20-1 CSASFTGTQYF
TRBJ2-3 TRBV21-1 CARKLPGGGVDTQYF
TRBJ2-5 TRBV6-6 CASLDPASGVETQYF
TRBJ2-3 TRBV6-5 CASRTLAGLTDTQYF
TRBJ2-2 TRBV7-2 CATRRGHTGELFF